One sample yielded the 18 T cell receptor beta chains listed below, sequenced in a study of regulatory T cells in long-lasting Graves disease. Sequencing libraries for TCR beta were prepared with iRepertoire HTBI primers and Arm-PCR of CDR3 regions. TCRdb re-analysed the multiplex PCR reads in MiXCR, keeping a single row per CDR3 protein. The sample shows fewer than 650,000 distinct CDR3 sequences, approximately 15% of them seen only once. The time point: newly diagnosed GD, antithyroid drugs for less than 3 months. From PBMCs, RNA was extracted and then used to make the TCR library. Separately, the same data were catalogued under a study of T cells in Graves' hyperthyroidism and ophthalmopathy.

The source material was peripheral blood mononuclear cells (PBMCs), sampled at new diagnosis, from a patient treated with antithyroid drugs. These receptors were taken from a woman aged 25 to 39 with Graves disease.

In the case of this clonotype: A much larger clone is a single base away; this may be a read error. V gene TRBV7-2 combines with J gene TRBJ1-2, with D unresolved. This CDR3 is 14 amino acids long. Trimming took off 5 bases at V and 4 bases at J, with 14 bases between the two ends. Germline CDR1 and CDR2: SGHTA and FQGNSA. CDR3 coding DNA: TGTGCCAGCAGCATACCCCCGACCGGCTATGGCTACACCTTC. It translates to CASSIPPTGYGYTF.

V gene TRBV24-1 combines with J gene TRBJ1-4; TRBD1 might be the D (6 bases). Per the germline V gene, CDR1 is KGHDR and CDR2 is SFDVKD. The ends were cut back, 4 bases at V and 0 bases at J, with 26 bases in the middle. This CDR3 has 21 residues. The CDR3 protein is CATSDPNDRRNQPATNEKLFF. CDR3 coding DNA: TGTGCCACCAGTGACCCCAATGACAGGCGAAACCAACCTGCAACTAATGAAAAACTGTTTTTT.

This clonotype appeared many times. This sequence joins TRBV28 and TRBJ2-1; possibly TRBD2 for D (6 bases). Germline V gives CDR1 MDHEN, CDR2 SYDVKM. The CDR3 extends over 19 amino acids. The germline V and J ends were trimmed by 6 bases and 0 bases, with 24 bases remaining between them. The CDR3 nucleotides read TGTGCCAGCAGGACTCGGGACTCGACAAAAATTAGCTCCTACAATGAGCAGTTCTTC. It translates to CASRTRDSTKISSYNEQFF.

This clonotype was seen at least ten times. The chain carries TRBV3-1 and TRBJ1-5; no definite D call. V gave up 0 bases and J gave up 5 bases, with 5 bases separating them. CDR1 and CDR2 (germline): LGHDT, YNNKEL (reference sequence). CDR3 length equals 13 residues. CDR3 protein: CASSQDVYQPQHF. The CDR3 region has the DNA TGTGCCAGCAGCCAAGATGTGTATCAGCCCCAGCATTTT.

This clonotype showed up just a few times. A clone one base away is much larger, so this may be a read error. This rearrangement joins TRBV2 to TRBJ2-5; D possibly uses TRBD1 or TRBD2 (5 bases each). Germline CDR1 reads SNHLY; CDR2 reads FYNNEI. This CDR3 is 14 amino acids long. The CDR3: CAGSKVGTQETQYF. In nucleotides, the CDR3 is TGTGCCGGCAGTAAGGTCGGGACCCAAGAGACCCAGTACTTC. Based on the CDR3 plus reference TRBV2 and TRBJ2-5, the full variable domain is EPEVTQTPSHQVTQMGQEVILRCVPISNHLYFYWYRQILGQKVEFLVSFYNNEISEKSEIFDDQFSVERPDGSNFTLKIRSTKLEDSAMYFCAGSKVGTQETQYFGPGTRLLVL.

CDR3 residues: CSVDTGTEAFF. Here the CDR3 DNA reads TGCAGCGTTGATACAGGGACTGAAGCTTTCTTT. The chain carries TRBV29-1 and TRBJ1-1, with D perhaps TRBD1 (6 bases). Germline V lookup: CDR1 SQVTM, CDR2 ANQGSEA. Trimming removed 3 bases at V and 5 bases at J, with 7 bases between. This CDR3 comprises 11 residues.

This clonotype was recorded at least ten times. The rearrangement uses TRBV20-1 and TRBJ1-3; D perhaps matches TRBD1 (6 bases). Trimming took 1 base from V and 1 from J, leaving 17 bases between them. The CDR3 totals 17 residues. Germline assignment: CDR1 DFQATT and CDR2 SNEGSKA (reference sequence). The CDR3 nucleotides read TGCAGTGCTAGAGTGGTGCAGGGGCCCAAATCTGGAAACACCATATATTTT. This sequence encodes CSARVVQGPKSGNTIYF.

As to this clonotype: This sequence may be a read error, since a much larger clone differs from it by one base. V usage is TRBV7-2 and J usage is TRBJ1-5; 8 nucleotides match TRBD1. The germline V gene has CDR1 SGHTA and CDR2 FQGNSA. The CDR3 is made up of 14 amino acids. V gave up 3 bases and J gave up 6 bases; unmatched junction bases: 4. The DNA for the CDR3 is TGTGCCAGCAGCTTCGACAGGGGCAGTCAGCCCCAGCATTTT. The encoded protein is CASSFDRGSQPQHF.

Regarding this clonotype: Compared with germline, one end of the junction differs, possibly owing to a read error. The chain employs TRBV5-5 and TRBJ2-1; the D gene is possibly TRBD1 (5 bases). The CDR3 totals 13 residues. CDR1 and CDR2 from the germline V gene are SGHKS and YYEKEE (reference sequence). For the CDR3, the DNA is TGTGCCAGTAGCTTGTGGCAGGGAAATGAGCAGTTCTTC. It specifies CASSLWQGNEQFF.

Many counts were recorded for this clonotype. The V and J genes are TRBV6-5 and TRBJ1-1, with a weak D call TRBD1 (6 bases). This CDR3 has 16 residues. The V end was cut by 0 bases, the J end by 3 bases, with 14 bases between. Looked up from germline, CDR1 is MNHEY and CDR2 is SVGAGI. CDR3 DNA sequence: TGTGCCAGCAGTTACTCCGGGGGCGGATTTGACACTGAAGCTTTCTTT. Its translation: CASSYSGGGFDTEAFF.

This clonotype was counted only a few times. The rearrangement links TRBV6-1 to TRBJ1-1; D may be TRBD1 (6 bases). CDR1 is MNHNS, CDR2 SASEGT, per germline. V lost 7 bases, J lost 2 bases, and 14 bases lay in between. The CDR3 has 14 residues. CDR3 coding DNA: TGTGCCAGCACCCTTGGGGGCAGAAACACTGAAGCTTTCTTT. This encodes CASTLGGRNTEAFF.

The chain employs TRBV28 and TRBJ1-2; a possible D gene is TRBD1 (5 bases). The V end was cut by 7 bases, the J end by 4 bases, with 13 bases between. Germline assignment: CDR1 MDHEN and CDR2 SYDVKM. The CDR3 runs to 13 residues. The CDR3, as DNA: TGTGCCAGCACCGGCGACAGCCCCTATGGCTACACCTTC. Encoded protein: CASTGDSPYGYTF.

At least ten counts were recorded for this clonotype. V is TRBV2 and J is TRBJ2-2; unclear D gene. Germline V gene data show CDR1 as SNHLY and CDR2 as FYNNEI. The V and J ends lost 4 bases and 2 bases respectively, with 8 bases between them. This CDR3 has 14 amino acids. CDR3 coding DNA: TGTGCCAGCAGTGTCACTGGAAACACCGGGGAGCTGTTTTTT. Its protein product is CASSVTGNTGELFF.

This clonotype was counted a few times. This chain connects TRBV6-2 or TRBV6-3 to TRBJ2-1, with D perhaps matching TRBD2 (5 bases). Looked up from germline, CDR1 is MNHEY and CDR2 is SVGEGT. The CDR3 has 15 amino acids. Trimming removed 6 bases at V and 0 bases at J, with 12 bases between. CDR3 loop: CASRADRSSYNEQFF. The CDR3 DNA is TGTGCCAGCAGAGCGGACCGGTCCTCCTACAATGAGCAGTTCTTC.

This clonotype was counted only a few times. This chain links TRBV3-1 with TRBJ2-5, with a tentative D call TRBD2 (5 bases). The germline gives CDR1 LGHDT, CDR2 YNNKEL (reference sequence). V was shortened by 0 bases and J by 7 bases, with 12 bases between the two germline ends. The CDR3 is 14 residues long. The CDR3 protein is CASSQDLTSGTQYF. CDR3 coding DNA: TGTGCCAGCAGCCAAGATTTGACGAGCGGGACCCAGTACTTC.

This clonotype occurred a few times. One junction end disagrees with the germline gene, perhaps due to a read error. This chain connects TRBV6-9 to TRBJ2-5, with 11 nucleotides matching TRBD2. There are 16 residues in the CDR3. Germline V lookup: CDR1 MNHGY, CDR2 SVAAGI. The CDR3 coding sequence is TGTGCCAGCGGTTACTCCGGGACTAGCGGCCAAGAGACCCAGTACTTC. Protein: CASGYSGTSGQETQYF.

This clonotype has a count of ten or more. The chain joins TRBV19 to TRBJ1-1, with D perhaps TRBD1 (6 bases). With 4 bases removed from V and 4 bases from J, the gap between germline ends came to 10 bases. Germline CDR1 is LNHDA and CDR2 is SQIVND (reference sequence). The CDR3 sequence is 13 residues long. DNA for the CDR3: TGTGCCAGTAGTACCGGACAGCGCACTGAAGCTTTCTTT. Translation gives CASSTGQRTEAFF.

This clonotype was found a few times. The chain recombines TRBV5-1 with TRBJ2-3; D is unresolved. Trimming cost V 2 bases and J 0 bases, with 10 bases left between them. Germline values: CDR1 SGHRS, CDR2 YFSETQ. The CDR3 is made up of 15 amino acids. CDR3 DNA: TGCGCCAGCAGCTTTGGCTATTCTAGCACAGATACGCAGTATTTT. Protein sequence: CASSFGYSSTDTQYF.